A single sample gave rise to the 32 T cell receptor beta chains below, sequenced in a study of chemoradiotherapy in HPV16-positive cancers. The table came from immunoSEQ multiplex PCR; TCRdb's copy has only in-frame clones and leaves some out. This sample yields about 36,000 clones, of which about nine tenths are seen a single time; about 3.6% belongs to the top ten. This specimen consisted of blood, obtained from a patient who underwent chemoradiotherapy. These receptors were collected from a human donor with HPV-associated anogenital cancer.

The chain couples TRBV6-1 to TRBJ2-3, with 7 bases aligning to TRBD2. Trimming cost V 10 bases and J 1 base; bases outside gene matches: 11. Per germline, CDR1 MNHNS and CDR2 SASEGT. The CDR3 runs to 15 residues. This CDR3 is CATSWGGSGTDTQYF. Here the CDR3 DNA reads TGTGCCACCTCCTGGGGGGGGAGTGGCACAGATACGCAGTATTTT.

Only a few counts were recorded for this clone. V and J are TRBV19 and TRBJ2-7; D not certain. CDR3 length equals 13 residues. The germline V gene encodes CDR1 LNHDA and CDR2 SQIVND (reference sequence). V dropped 4 bases and J dropped 3 bases, with 10 bases sitting between them. The CDR3 region has the DNA TGTGCCAGTAGTACCCGACATGGCTACGAGCAGTACTTC. Its protein is CASSTRHGYEQYF.

This sequence joins TRBV5-6 and TRBJ1-5; weak D call: TRBD1 (5 bases). Per germline, CDR1 SGHDT and CDR2 YYEEEE. The CDR3 length is 12 residues. The V and J ends lost 9 bases and 3 bases respectively, with 10 bases between them. In DNA form, the CDR3 reads TGTGCCAACGCAGGGATCAATCAGCCCCAGCATTTT. As protein: CANAGINQPQHF.

A remark on this clone: This same CDR3 is encoded by further DNA sequences in the sample. The chain uses TRBV7-9 and TRBJ1-4; 7 positions agree with TRBD1. CDR1 SEHNR and CDR2 FQNEAQ come from the germline V gene (reference sequence). The CDR3 contains 15 residues. V lost 5 bases, J lost 4 bases, and 7 bases stayed unmatched. The CDR3 coding sequence is TGTGCCAGCAGCCCTGGGACAGCAATTAATGAAAAACTGTTTTTT. Encoded protein: CASSPGTAINEKLFF. Supplemented by reference TRBV7-9 and TRBJ1-4, the full variable domain reads DTGVSQNPRHKITKRGQNVTFRCDPISEHNRLYWYRQTLGQGPEFLTYFQNEAQLEKSRLLSDRFSAERPKGSFSTLEIQRTEQGDSAMYLCASSPGTAINEKLFFGSGTQLSVL.

The J gene is TRBJ2-5, the V gene TRBV2; 8 nucleotides match TRBD1. J lost 3 bases, V lost 5 bases, and 8 bases had no gene match. Germline V gene lookup returns CDR1 SNHLY and CDR2 FYNNEI. The CDR3 runs 15 residues. CDR3 sequence (DNA): TGTGCCAGCAGTACATTAGGACAGGGCGAAGAGACCCAGTACTTC. Translating gives CASSTLGQGEETQYF.

The chain has TRBV7-9 and TRBJ1-6; D unclear. Germline CDR1 SEHNR, CDR2 FQNEAQ (reference sequence). The V and J ends lost 4 bases and 2 bases respectively, with 12 bases between them. The CDR3 has 16 amino acids. The CDR3 DNA reads as TGTGCCAGCAGCTGGGCAGGTATCACCTATAATTCACCCCTCCACTTT. Amino acids: CASSWAGITYNSPLHF.

This clone was counted a few times. V and J are TRBV7-9 and TRBJ2-7; D is uncertain. Germline-derived CDR1 and CDR2 are SEHNR and FQNEAQ (reference sequence). The CDR3 is 12 residues long. The V end lost 1 base, the J end lost 3 bases, and 4 bases lay between the germline ends. The CDR3 is CASSLEYYEQYF. The CDR3 DNA is TGTGCCAGCAGCTTAGAGTACTACGAGCAGTACTTC. Complete variable domain (other parts from reference TRBV7-9 and TRBJ2-7): DTGVSQNPRHKITKRGQNVTFRCDPISEHNRLYWYRQTLGQGPEFLTYFQNEAQLEKSRLLSDRFSAERPKGSFSTLEIQRTEQGDSAMYLCASSLEYYEQYFGPGTRLTVT.

This chain joins TRBV6-4 and TRBJ2-5, with D perhaps matching TRBD2 (5 bases). The CDR3 spans 13 residues. Germline V CDR1 and CDR2: MRHNA, SNTAGT. Trimming shortened V by 2 bases and J by 7 bases, and 11 bases separated the two germline ends. CDR3: CASSDGPRGTQYF. As DNA, the CDR3 is TGTGCCAGCAGTGACGGACCCCGGGGGACCCAGTACTTC.

V usage is TRBV7-8 and J usage is TRBJ1-2, with D unresolved. The CDR3 sequence is 13 residues long. Germline CDR1 is SGHVS and CDR2 is FQNEAQ. V lost 5 bases to trimming and J lost 0 bases, with 7 bases between them. CDR3 in amino acids: CASSNRANYGYTF. The CDR3, as DNA: TGTGCCAGCAGCAACAGAGCTAACTATGGCTACACCTTC.

The chain employs TRBV9 and TRBJ1-1; D not certain. CDR1 and CDR2 from the germline V gene are SGDLS and YYNGEE. The V end was cut by 0 bases, the J end by 7 bases, with 10 bases between. The CDR3 runs to 13 residues. CDR3 protein: CASSVGPGSEAFF. The CDR3 region has the DNA TGTGCCAGCAGCGTAGGGCCCGGCAGTGAAGCTTTCTTT.

V and J are TRBV5-6 and TRBJ1-5, with a possible D match to TRBD1 (5 bases). Germline assignment: CDR1 SGHDT and CDR2 YYEEEE. The CDR3 extends over 15 amino acids. V shed 4 bases and J shed 2 bases, with 13 bases lying between them. DNA for the CDR3: TGTGCCAGCAGCCGGATCGGGGGTGGCAATCAGCCCCAGCATTTT. Protein: CASSRIGGGNQPQHF.

This chain connects TRBV5-8 to TRBJ1-1; D remains ambiguous. The CDR3 is 17 amino acids. Germline assignment: CDR1 SGHTS and CDR2 YDEGEE. The ends were cut back, 2 bases at V and 1 base at J, with 18 bases in the middle. The chain's CDR3 is CASSFELGRARNTEAFF. Written as DNA, the CDR3 is TGTGCCAGCAGCTTTGAATTGGGGAGGGCGAGGAACACTGAAGCTTTCTTT.

The chain carries TRBV19 and TRBJ1-1; D is uncertain. The V and J ends lost 5 bases and 4 bases respectively, with 11 bases between them. The CDR3 has 13 amino acids. Germline V CDR1 and CDR2: LNHDA, SQIVND (reference sequence). CDR3 DNA: TGTGCCAGTAGTGCGATCCTGGGCACTGAAGCTTTCTTT. Translation gives CASSAILGTEAFF.

The gene calls are TRBV13 and TRBJ1-1; tentatively, D is TRBD1 (6 bases). CDR3 length: 15 amino acids. In germline, CDR1 is PRHDT, CDR2 FYEKMQ (reference sequence). The V and J ends lost 5 bases and 0 bases respectively, with 13 bases between them. The CDR3 coding sequence is TGTGCCAGCAGCCTACCTGGACAGATGAACACTGAAGCTTTCTTT. Its translation is CASSLPGQMNTEAFF.

The chain carries TRBV9 and TRBJ2-7; D could derive from TRBD1 or TRBD2 (5 bases each). Germline V gene sequence: CDR1 SGDLS, CDR2 YYNGEE. V gave up 0 bases and J gave up 4 bases, with 11 bases separating them. This CDR3 region has 14 residues. This CDR3 is CASSVGVGEYEQYF. The CDR3 DNA follows: TGTGCCAGCAGCGTAGGTGTAGGGGAGTACGAGCAGTACTTC. Supplemented by reference TRBV9 and TRBJ2-7, the full variable domain reads DSGVTQTPKHLITATGQRVTLRCSPRSGDLSVYWYQQSLDQGLQFLIQYYNGEERAKGNILERFSAQQFPDLHSELNLSSLELGDSALYFCASSVGVGEYEQYFGPGTRLTVT.

V and J are TRBV5-6 and TRBJ2-1, with TRBD2 identical over 8 bases. This CDR3 has 16 amino acids. The V gene's germline CDR1 is SGHDT and CDR2 YYEEEE. V trimming: 0 bases; J trimming: 7 bases; junction bases outside the gene matches: 9. The CDR3 protein is CASSLGPGTSSNEQFF. The CDR3 coding sequence is TGTGCCAGCAGCTTGGGTCCCGGGACTAGTTCTAATGAGCAGTTCTTC.

This clone was observed a single time. The chain carries TRBV19 and TRBJ2-5; TRBD1 aligns across 9 bases. The germline gives CDR1 LNHDA, CDR2 SQIVND (reference sequence). The V gene end was trimmed by 3 bases and the J gene end by 1 base; junction bases not matched to a gene: 6. The CDR3 is 16 amino acids. CDR3 coding DNA: TGTGCCAGTAGTATTAACAGGGGGCTCGGCCAAGAGACCCAGTACTTC. The encoded protein is CASSINRGLGQETQYF.

The chain joins TRBV20-1 to TRBJ2-3; TRBD1 is a possible D gene (6 bases). The CDR3 has 11 residues. Germline assignment: CDR1 DFQATT and CDR2 SNEGSKA (reference sequence). CDR3: CSWGRGVTQYF. CDR3 sequence (DNA): TGCAGCTGGGGCAGGGGTGTTACGCAGTATTTT.

This chain links TRBV18 with TRBJ2-7; possible D gene TRBD1, 6 bases. V was clipped by 3 bases and J by 3 bases, with 9 bases between them. In germline, CDR1 is KGHSH, CDR2 LQKENI. CDR3 length: 13 amino acids. CDR3 nucleotide sequence: TGTGCCAGCTCACCTCTCAGGGGCTACGAGCAGTACTTC. Residues: CASSPLRGYEQYF.

The rearrangement joins TRBV5-1 to TRBJ2-1, with TRBD2 identical over 10 bases. The V and J ends lost 2 bases and 9 bases, in that order; junction bases with no gene match: 8. Per the germline V gene, CDR1 is SGHRS and CDR2 is YFSETQ. The CDR3 runs 15 residues. As DNA, the CDR3 is TGCGCCAGCAGCTTAAGGAGCGGGGGGGTCGGTGAGCAGTTCTTC. Protein product: CASSLRSGGVGEQFF.

The chain recombines TRBV5-1 with TRBJ2-2; TRBD2 matches 8 bases. Trimming removed 2 bases from V and 1 base from J; junction bases left unmatched: 1. CDR1 and CDR2 (germline): SGHRS, YFSETQ. CDR3 length equals 15 residues. Here the CDR3 DNA reads TGCGCCAGCAGCTTACTAGCGGTGAACACCGGGGAGCTGTTTTTT. Translated: CASSLLAVNTGELFF.

The CDR3 bases are TGTGCCAGCAGCAAGGACAGGGGTGCTGAAGCTTTCTTT. Its protein is CASSKDRGAEAFF. The chain uses TRBV7-3 and TRBJ1-1; 9 positions agree with TRBD1. CDR3 length: 13 residues. The germline V gene has CDR1 SGHTA and CDR2 FQGTGA. V shed 5 bases and J 6 bases; nucleotides not matched to a gene: 4.

V and J are TRBV18 and TRBJ1-5, with D unclear. Germline V gene lookup returns CDR1 KGHSH and CDR2 LQKENI. This CDR3 is built from 15 residues. V was trimmed by 2 bases and J by 1 base, leaving 9 bases between them. The CDR3 region is CASSPKVGSNQPQHF. In DNA form, the CDR3 reads TGTGCCAGCTCACCAAAAGTGGGAAGCAATCAGCCCCAGCATTTT.

The genes are TRBV9 and TRBJ2-1; 11 bases fit TRBD2. This CDR3 has 15 amino acids. Unmatched junction bases numbered 7, after V lost 7 bases and J lost 4 bases. CDR1 is SGDLS, CDR2 YYNGEE, per germline. The CDR3 sequence is CASSPGLAVYNEQFF. CDR3 in DNA: TGTGCCAGCTCCCCGGGACTAGCGGTTTACAATGAGCAGTTCTTC.

The chain links TRBV19 to TRBJ2-1; TRBD2 aligns across 9 bases. Unmatched junction bases numbered 12, after V lost 6 bases and J lost 0 bases. CDR1 is LNHDA, CDR2 SQIVND, per germline (reference sequence). This CDR3 has 18 residues. In nucleotides, the CDR3 is TGTGCCAGTAGGGCCGGGCTAGCGGGGAAGGGCTCCTACAATGAGCAGTTCTTC. Translation gives CASRAGLAGKGSYNEQFF.

The V and J genes are TRBV6-4 and TRBJ2-3; tentative D call: TRBD2 (7 bases). CDR1 MRHNA and CDR2 SNTAGT come from the germline V gene. V shed 6 bases and J shed 4 bases, with 20 bases lying between them. CDR3 size: 16 residues. CDR3 in amino acids: CASRKVGGQESDTQYF. The CDR3 coding sequence is TGTGCCAGCAGAAAAGTGGGGGGGCAGGAATCAGATACGCAGTATTTT.

The chain carries TRBV9 and TRBJ2-3; D may match TRBD1 or TRBD2 (6 bases each). This CDR3 comprises 16 residues. In germline, CDR1 is SGDLS, CDR2 YYNGEE. V gave up 1 base and J gave up 6 bases, with 18 bases separating them. The CDR3 reads CASSVPGGGARDTQYF. In nucleotides, the CDR3 is TGTGCCAGCAGCGTACCCGGGGGCGGGGCCCGGGATACGCAGTATTTT. Combining the CDR3 with reference TRBV9 and TRBJ2-3 gives the whole variable domain DSGVTQTPKHLITATGQRVTLRCSPRSGDLSVYWYQQSLDQGLQFLIQYYNGEERAKGNILERFSAQQFPDLHSELNLSSLELGDSALYFCASSVPGGGARDTQYFGPGTRLTVL.

This clone was seen only a few times. The chain couples TRBV10-3 to TRBJ1-2; 9 nucleotides agree with TRBD1. Trimming cost V 11 bases and J 4 bases; bases outside gene matches: 8. The CDR3 covers 13 residues. Germline CDR1 is ENHRY and CDR2 is SYGVKD. The chain's CDR3 is CAFSGTGIYGYTF. In nucleotides, the CDR3 is TGTGCCTTTTCGGGGACAGGGATCTATGGCTACACCTTC.

The chain employs TRBV6-5 and TRBJ1-5; no clear D. The CDR3 runs 14 residues. Germline lookup yields CDR1 MNHEY and CDR2 SVGAGI. V was pared by 2 bases and J by 5 bases, with 10 bases between. The CDR3 nucleotides read TGTGCCAGCAGTTACATATCTTCACATCAGCCCCAGCATTTT. Residues: CASSYISSHQPQHF.

This clone was observed a few times. In DNA, the CDR3 is TGTGCCTGGAGTCTCGCCTACAGGGGTGATACGCAGTATTTT. Translating gives CAWSLAYRGDTQYF. The V gene is TRBV30, the J gene TRBJ2-3; 7 bases are a match to TRBD1. From germline, CDR1 is GTSNPN and CDR2 SVGIG (reference sequence). The CDR3 totals 14 residues. V gave up 2 bases and J gave up 6 bases; unmatched junction bases: 8.

The chain has TRBV7-2 and TRBJ1-2; D is perhaps TRBD1 (6 bases). V gave up 7 bases and J gave up 4 bases, with 19 bases separating them. Per germline, CDR1 SGHTA and CDR2 FQGNSA. CDR3 size: 15 residues. The CDR3 loop reads CASTLEQGRSYGYTF. CDR3 in DNA: TGTGCCAGCACCCTCGAACAGGGACGGAGCTATGGCTACACCTTC.

The chain carries TRBV13 and TRBJ1-6; the D is unclear. The length of the CDR3 is 17 residues. Germline loops: CDR1 PRHDT, CDR2 FYEKMQ (reference sequence). V lost 3 bases, J lost 0 bases, and 12 bases lay in between. CDR3 nucleotide sequence: TGTGCCAGCAGCTTTTTCCAGGCTAGCTCCTATAATTCACCCCTCCACTTT. Translated, it gives CASSFFQASSYNSPLHF.